The clone carrying this T cell receptor (beta chain) was detected a few times. The data are from a study of blood T cell repertoires in COVID-19. Repertoires were generated with immunoSEQ multiplex PCR, while TCRdb's copy carries only in-frame clones and drops some. The sample carries around 160,000 clones, 75% to 90% recorded once. Per the germline V gene, CDR1 is ENHRY and CDR2 is SYGVKD. CDR3 length equals 15 residues. Trimming removed 4 bases from V and 3 bases from J, with 15 bases in between. The source is an older woman with COVID-19, enrolled during active disease. V and J are TRBV10-3 and TRBJ1-1, with D tentatively TRBD1 (5 bases). Input material: peripheral blood. The CDR3 region has the DNA TGTGCCATCAGTGTAGCAGGTCCGGGGGACACTGAAGCTTTCTTT. The encoded protein is CAISVAGPGDTEAFF.